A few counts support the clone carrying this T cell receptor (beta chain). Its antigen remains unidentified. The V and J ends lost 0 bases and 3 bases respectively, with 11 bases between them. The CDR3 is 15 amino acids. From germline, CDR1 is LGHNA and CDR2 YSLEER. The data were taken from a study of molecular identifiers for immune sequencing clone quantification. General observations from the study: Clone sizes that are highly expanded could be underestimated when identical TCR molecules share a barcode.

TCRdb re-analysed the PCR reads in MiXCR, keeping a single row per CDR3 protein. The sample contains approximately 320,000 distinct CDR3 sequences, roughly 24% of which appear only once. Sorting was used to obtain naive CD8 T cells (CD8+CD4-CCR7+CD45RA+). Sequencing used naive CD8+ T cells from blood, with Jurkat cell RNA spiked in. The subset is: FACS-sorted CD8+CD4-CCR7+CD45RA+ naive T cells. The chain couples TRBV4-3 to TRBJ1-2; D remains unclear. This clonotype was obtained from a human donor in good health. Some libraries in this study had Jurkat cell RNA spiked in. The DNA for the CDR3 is TGCGCCAGCAGCCAAGATCTCGTGCTCGACTATGGCTACACCTTC. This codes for CASSQDLVLDYGYTF.